Following are 22 T cell receptor beta chains from one sample sequenced in a study of shared clonotypes between healthy human individuals. Assay: immunoSEQ multiplex PCR; the TCRdb copy retains only in-frame clones and omits some. Of 2 million to 3 million clones in the sample, over 85% were seen once. Sample: naive CD4+ T cells from PBMCs. This sample's subset: CD45RA+ positively selected. These receptors were collected from a man younger than 30 in good health. Some clones in this sample may be carry-over from other donors' samples.

The gene calls are TRBV27 and TRBJ2-7; D might be TRBD2 (6 bases). CDR1 is MNHEY, CDR2 SMNVEV, per germline (reference sequence). With 3 bases removed from V and 3 bases from J, the gap between germline ends came to 18 bases. This CDR3 is 16 amino acids long. The CDR3 nucleotides are TGTGCCAGCAGTTTGGGGGGACGGCGGGCTAACTACGAGCAGTACTTC. The encoded protein is CASSLGGRRANYEQYF.

The chain links TRBV7-8 to TRBJ1-1; 10 nucleotides agree with TRBD1. The CDR3 totals 14 residues. J gave up 11 bases and V 1 base, and 7 bases lay outside the gene matches. Germline CDR1 and CDR2: SGHVS and FQNEAQ. In nucleotides, the CDR3 is TGTGCCAGCAGCTTAGGGGACAGGGGCTTGGTCGCTTTCTTT. Amino acid sequence: CASSLGDRGLVAFF.

The genes are TRBV9 and TRBJ1-2, with TRBD1 as a possible D gene (5 bases). The germline V gene has CDR1 SGDLS and CDR2 YYNGEE. V was shortened by 4 bases and J by 4 bases, with 17 bases between the two germline ends. This CDR3 is built from 15 residues. DNA of the CDR3: TGTGCCAGCAGCCCCGGCCGAGGGGCAGGCTATGGCTACACCTTC. Protein: CASSPGRGAGYGYTF.

About this clone itself: At the DNA level, this CDR3 is encoded by other sequences in the same sample as well. The chain has TRBV5-1 and TRBJ2-6; D gene uncertain. Trimming took off 4 bases at V and 0 bases at J, with 5 bases between the two ends. This CDR3 is 14 amino acids long. Germline V CDR1 and CDR2: SGHRS, YFSETQ. CDR3 sequence (DNA): TGCGCCAGCAGCCCCAGCTCTGGGGCCAACGTCCTGACTTTC. Protein product: CASSPSSGANVLTF.

The rearrangement links TRBV6-1 to TRBJ2-5; unclear D gene. Between the trimmed V and J ends, which lost 5 bases and 2 bases, there was a span of 6 bases. This CDR3 has 12 amino acids. The germline V gene encodes CDR1 MNHNS and CDR2 SASEGT. The CDR3 bases are TGTGCCAGCAGTTATTCACAAGAGACCCAGTACTTC. Its translation: CASSYSQETQYF.

The V call is TRBV19, the J call TRBJ1-1; D is perhaps TRBD1 (5 bases). Deletions cut 3 bases from V and 3 bases from J, with 11 bases between. The CDR3 covers 14 residues. CDR1 and CDR2 (germline): LNHDA, SQIVND (reference sequence). The CDR3 DNA follows: TGTGCCAGTAGTATTCTGGGGCGGGACACTGAAGCTTTCTTT. This translates into CASSILGRDTEAFF.

The chain links TRBV27 to TRBJ1-5, with TRBD1 as a possible D gene (6 bases). This CDR3 is 17 amino acids long. The germline V gene encodes CDR1 MNHEY and CDR2 SMNVEV (reference sequence). V was cut by 7 bases and J by 4 bases, with 23 bases left in between. For the CDR3, the DNA is TGTGCCAGCACGGCACAGGGTTCACTCAATTCTAATCAGCCCCAGCATTTT. It yields the protein CASTAQGSLNSNQPQHF.

This clone was detected a few times. The chain recombines TRBV18 with TRBJ1-2, with unresolved D. The CDR3 extends over 12 amino acids. The germline CDR1 and CDR2 sequences are KGHSH and LQKENI. The V and J ends lost 2 bases and 5 bases respectively, with 6 bases between them. The CDR3, as DNA: TGTGCCAGCTCACCAACCCTTTATGGCTACACCTTC. Encoded protein: CASSPTLYGYTF.

The chain uses TRBV5-1 and TRBJ2-2; D is perhaps TRBD1 or TRBD2 (5 bases each). The V and J ends lost 3 bases and 5 bases respectively, with 14 bases between them. Per the germline V gene, CDR1 is SGHRS and CDR2 is YFSETQ. This CDR3 comprises 15 residues. The CDR3 nucleotides are TGCGCCAGCAGCTCGGAGGCAGGGAGTACCGGGGAGCTGTTTTTT. This codes for CASSSEAGSTGELFF. Full variable domain (rest looked up from reference TRBV5-1 and TRBJ2-2): KAGVTQTPRYLIKTRGQQVTLSCSPISGHRSVSWYQQTPGQGLQFLFEYFSETQRNKGNFPGRFSGRQFSNSRSEMNVSTLELGDSALYLCASSSEAGSTGELFFGEGSRLTVL.

This chain joins TRBV27 and TRBJ1-5; D is ambiguous. Germline V lookup: CDR1 MNHEY, CDR2 SMNVEV (reference sequence). This CDR3 is 15 amino acids long. V lost 1 base to trimming and J lost 2 bases, with 9 bases between them. CDR3 region: CASSLLSGGNQPQHF. The DNA of the CDR3 is TGTGCCAGCAGTTTATTATCGGGTGGCAATCAGCCCCAGCATTTT.

The V gene is TRBV28, the J gene TRBJ1-2; the D gene is possibly TRBD1 (5 bases). The CDR3 totals 13 residues. Looked up from germline, CDR1 is MDHEN and CDR2 is SYDVKM. The V gene lost 2 bases and the J gene lost 6 bases, with 10 bases spanning the gap. As DNA, the CDR3 is TGTGCCAGCAGTTTAGTGAAGGGACATGGCTACACCTTC. As protein: CASSLVKGHGYTF.

A remark on this clone: Other DNA sequences in this specimen translate into the identical CDR3. The V and J genes are TRBV18 and TRBJ1-3; D uncertain. Looked up from germline, CDR1 is KGHSH and CDR2 is LQKENI. The CDR3 consists of 14 residues. V was shortened by 1 base and J by 4 bases, with 8 bases between the two germline ends. The CDR3 protein is CASSPQGPGNTIYF. The CDR3 DNA reads as TGTGCCAGCTCACCACAGGGTCCAGGAAACACCATATATTTT.

The rearrangement links TRBV29-1 to TRBJ2-7; D tentatively reads TRBD1 or TRBD2 (5 bases each). The CDR3 covers 13 residues. Per germline, CDR1 SQVTM and CDR2 ANQGSEA. Trimming removed 4 bases from V and 7 bases from J, with 17 bases in between. The CDR3 bases are TGCAGCGTTGCAAGGGGCCTCCGAGGGGAGCAGTACTTC. It is translated as CSVARGLRGEQYF.

The chain links TRBV29-1 to TRBJ2-5; D call uncertain. CDR1 is SQVTM, CDR2 ANQGSEA, per germline. The CDR3 totals 14 residues. With 7 bases removed from V and 2 bases from J, the gap between germline ends came to 17 bases. CDR3 loop: CSATLGQPQETQYF. CDR3 DNA sequence: TGCAGCGCCACTTTAGGGCAGCCACAAGAGACCCAGTACTTC.

The V gene is TRBV2, the J gene TRBJ2-1; TRBD1 matches 8 bases. Trimming took 1 base from V and 6 from J; bases not matched to a gene: 5. The CDR3 sequence is 15 residues long. Germline loops: CDR1 SNHLY, CDR2 FYNNEI. The CDR3 sequence is CASSEEGQGGNEQFF. CDR3 coding DNA: TGTGCCAGCAGTGAAGAAGGACAGGGAGGCAATGAGCAGTTCTTC.

In this sample, this clone turned up a few times. The J gene is TRBJ1-1, the V gene TRBV7-9; no reliable D call. This CDR3 region has 14 residues. V dropped 2 bases and J dropped 2 bases, with 9 bases sitting between them. Germline loops: CDR1 SEHNR, CDR2 FQNEAQ (reference sequence). CDR3 nucleotides: TGTGCCAGCAGCTTAATGCATGAAAACACTGAAGCTTTCTTT. This encodes CASSLMHENTEAFF.

The V gene is TRBV4-2, the J gene TRBJ2-3; unclear D gene. Between the trimmed V and J ends, which lost 4 bases and 4 bases, there was a span of 9 bases. Per the germline V gene, CDR1 is LGHNA and CDR2 is YNFKEQ. CDR3 length: 13 amino acids. CDR3 nucleotide sequence: TGTGCCAGCAGCCCGGCTAGGGCAGATACGCAGTATTTT. This gives the protein CASSPARADTQYF.

Details on this clone: It is likely a read error, because the conserved phenylalanine at the end of the CDR3 is missing. V gene TRBV29-1 combines with J gene TRBJ1-1; the D is unclear. CDR1 is SQVTM, CDR2 ANQGSEA, per germline. Trimming stripped 5 bases from V and 1 base from J, with 11 bases between. CDR3 length: 13 amino acids. This CDR3 reads CSVIVTENTEAFS. CDR3 sequence (DNA): TGCAGCGTTATTGTTACAGAGAACACTGAAGCTTTCTCT.

The chain has TRBV7-2 and TRBJ2-5, with D unclear. The CDR3 is made up of 13 amino acids. V shed 1 base and J shed 4 bases, with 7 bases lying between them. The germline V gene encodes CDR1 SGHTA and CDR2 FQGNSA. The CDR3 spells CASSLGTAETQYF. The CDR3 DNA sequence: TGTGCCAGCAGCTTAGGAACGGCAGAGACCCAGTACTTC. The full variable domain, rest sourced from reference TRBV7-2 and TRBJ2-5, is GAGVSQSPSNKVTEKGKDVELRCDPISGHTALYWYRQSLGQGLEFLIYFQGNSAPDKSGLPSDRFSAERTGGSVSTLTIQRTQQEDSAVYLCASSLGTAETQYFGPGTRLLVL.

V and J are TRBV12-5 and TRBJ2-7; the match to TRBD2 covers 12 bases. Trimming cost V 6 bases and J 4 bases; bases outside gene matches: 4. The CDR3 is made up of 14 amino acids. Germline V lookup: CDR1 LGHNT, CDR2 FRNRAP. The DNA of the CDR3 is TGTGCTAGTGGCCGGACTAGCGGGGAGTACGAGCAGTACTTC. Protein product: CASGRTSGEYEQYF.

The V and J genes are TRBV11-2 and TRBJ2-5; TRBD1 is a possible D gene (5 bases). This CDR3 is built from 16 residues. Germline V gives CDR1 SGHAT, CDR2 FQNNGV. V gave up 7 bases and J gave up 0 bases, with 18 bases separating them. The chain's CDR3 is CASTLITMDNQETQYF. CDR3 nucleotide sequence: TGTGCCAGCACCCTTATAACAATGGACAACCAAGAGACCCAGTACTTC.

This chain joins TRBV7-2 and TRBJ1-1; D call uncertain. CDR3 length: 12 amino acids. Germline V gene lookup returns CDR1 SGHTA and CDR2 FQGNSA. The ends were cut back, 5 bases at V and 8 bases at J, with 12 bases in the middle. The CDR3 DNA sequence: TGTGCCAGCAGCCTATCCGCCTCGGAAGCTTTCTTT. It codes for CASSLSASEAFF.